The clone carrying this T cell receptor beta chain was counted many times. As yet, its antigen is unknown. This CDR3 comprises 19 residues. CDR1 is SGHDN and CDR2 is FVKESK in the germline V gene. V shed 4 bases, J shed 0 bases, and the junction held 13 bases outside the gene matches. The sample comes from a study of early T cells in non-severe SARS-CoV-2 infection. Whole-study context: Sequenced material consisted of bulk RNA (from unsorted whole blood), and chains were unpaired. Overall study results and limits: The VDJdb matching leaned toward anti-spike CD8 responses and overlooked private and CD4 specificities.

Researchers attached unique molecular identifiers to individual cDNA molecules. In TCRdb, the 5' RACE reads were re-called with MiXCR into one record per CDR3 protein. The table records 26,000 or so distinct CDR3 sequences, about 5% of them present only once. This specimen was whole blood, taken at baseline. The TCR originated in an adult who was a healthcare worker with PCR-confirmed SARS-CoV-2 infection or an uninfected control (not recorded which). The chain employs TRBV14 and TRBJ2-1; 9 bases fit TRBD1. DNA for the CDR3: TGTGCCAGCAGCCCGGGGACAGGGCTGGCGGGAAGCTCCTACAATGAGCAGTTCTTC. It codes for CASSPGTGLAGSSYNEQFF.